One sample yielded the 10 T cell receptor beta chains listed below, sequenced in a study of T cells in narcolepsy. Data came from immunoSEQ multiplex PCR; TCRdb stores just in-frame clones and leaves some out. Of 20,000 to 25,000 clones in the sample, around 80% were seen once. The sequenced sample consisted of memory (CD45RA-) CD4+ T cells from blood. These receptors were collected from a human donor in good health.

The V gene is TRBV29-1, the J gene TRBJ2-3, with a weak D call TRBD1 (7 bases). Germline-derived CDR1 and CDR2 are SQVTM and ANQGSEA. Trimming took 0 bases from V and 3 from J, leaving 16 bases between them. This CDR3 comprises 16 residues. CDR3: CSVEETGRQGTDTQYF. CDR3 sequence (DNA): TGCAGCGTTGAAGAGACAGGGAGGCAGGGTACAGATACGCAGTATTTT.

V is TRBV6-5 and J is TRBJ1-4, with 12 bases identical to TRBD1. Germline loops: CDR1 MNHEY, CDR2 SVGAGI. Unmatched junction bases numbered 4, after V lost 4 bases and J lost 4 bases. CDR3 length equals 16 residues. CDR3 nucleotide sequence: TGTGCCAGCAGTTCGGGACAGGGGGCCCTTAATGAAAAACTGTTTTTT. It yields the protein CASSSGQGALNEKLFF.

This clone has just a few counts. V gene TRBV11-2 combines with J gene TRBJ1-6; D is ambiguous. The CDR3 totals 16 residues. The germline V and J ends were trimmed by 1 base and 8 bases, with 15 bases remaining between them. Per the germline V gene, CDR1 is SGHAT and CDR2 is FQNNGV. The CDR3 region has the DNA TGTGCCAGCAGCTTAGCTGTTTCGGCAGTGGATTCACCCCTCCACTTT. This gives the protein CASSLAVSAVDSPLHF.

This clone came up a few times. The V call is TRBV7-9, the J call TRBJ1-2; a weak D match, TRBD1 (5 bases). Germline values: CDR1 SEHNR, CDR2 FQNEAQ (reference sequence). V was clipped by 1 base and J by 2 bases, with 5 bases between them. The CDR3 loop spans 13 amino acids. The CDR3 here is CASSLGGNYGYTF. The CDR3 DNA reads as TGTGCCAGCAGCTTAGGGGGGAACTATGGCTACACCTTC.

There are a few counts of this clone. This chain links TRBV10-2 with TRBJ1-5, with unresolved D. The germline gives CDR1 WSHSY, CDR2 SAAADI. CDR3 length: 14 amino acids. Trimming removed 3 bases at V and 4 bases at J, with 10 bases between. CDR3 sequence reads: CASSDEAGNQPQHF. CDR3 DNA sequence: TGCGCCAGCAGTGATGAGGCAGGTAATCAGCCCCAGCATTTT.

The chain combines TRBV5-1 with TRBJ2-2; the match to TRBD2 covers 7 bases. The germline CDR1 and CDR2 sequences are SGHRS and YFSETQ. The CDR3 is 16 amino acids. The V and J ends lost 0 bases and 2 bases, in that order; junction bases with no gene match: 4. The CDR3 sequence is CASSLAGGGNTGELFF. Written as DNA, the CDR3 is TGCGCCAGCAGCTTGGCGGGCGGGGGAAACACCGGGGAGCTGTTTTTT.

The genes are TRBV7-6 and TRBJ1-6, with TRBD1 matching over 8 bases. This CDR3 comprises 18 residues. Losses at the gene ends were 4 bases for V and 15 bases for J; bases not matched to a gene: 23. Germline CDR1 is SGHVS and CDR2 is FNYEAQ. The CDR3 DNA sequence: TGTGCCAGCAGCTCCGTGGCCGGGACAGGAACAATAATTGGGAACCTCCACTTT. It specifies CASSSVAGTGTIIGNLHF.

J is TRBJ2-7 and V is TRBV11-3; 10 bases line up with TRBD2. Germline lookup yields CDR1 SGHNT and CDR2 YENEEA. V lost 1 base to trimming and J lost 10 bases; unmatched junction nucleotides: 7. CDR3 length: 14 amino acids. CDR3 bases: TGTGCCAGCAGCTTAGGCGGTACTAGCGGGGACCAGTACTTC. This encodes CASSLGGTSGDQYF.

The chain is built from TRBV2 and TRBJ2-2; a weak D match, TRBD1 (6 bases). Looked up from germline, CDR1 is SNHLY and CDR2 is FYNNEI. The CDR3 covers 17 residues. Trimming removed 8 bases from V and 0 bases from J, with 19 bases in between. This CDR3 is CASAGLTGTSNTGELFF. The CDR3 DNA is TGTGCCAGCGCGGGCCTTACAGGGACCTCGAACACCGGGGAGCTGTTTTTT. The variable domain in full, completed from reference TRBV2 and TRBJ2-2, reads EPEVTQTPSHQVTQMGQEVILRCVPISNHLYFYWYRQILGQKVEFLVSFYNNEISEKSEIFDDQFSVERPDGSNFTLKIRSTKLEDSAMYFCASAGLTGTSNTGELFFGEGSRLTVL.

The V gene is TRBV12-5, the J gene TRBJ2-5; 9 positions agree with TRBD2. Germline-derived CDR1 and CDR2 are LGHNT and FRNRAP. There are 14 residues in the CDR3. The junction had 8 bases not matched to a gene; V was cut back by 7 bases and J by 5 bases. CDR3 coding DNA: TGTGCTAGTGCGCGAGCGGGGGGTCAGGAGACCCAGTACTTC. This encodes CASARAGGQETQYF.